This passage covers 7 T cell receptor beta chains from one sample sequenced in a study of control samples from healthy donors and cancer patients. Using immunoSEQ multiplex PCR, the repertoire was profiled, and TCRdb retains in-frame clones only, with some absent. The table includes 130,000 or so clones, over 80% detected once. The sample was blood. The receptors derive from a woman aged 45-59 years in good health.

J is TRBJ1-1 and V is TRBV6-2 or TRBV6-3; D is uncertain. Germline-derived CDR1 and CDR2 are MNHEY and SVGEGT. The germline V and J ends were trimmed by 6 bases and 1 base, with 9 bases remaining between them. This CDR3 region has 13 residues. The CDR3 is CASSRAENTEAFF. The CDR3 DNA follows: TGTGCCAGCAGCCGCGCCGAGAACACTGAAGCTTTCTTT.

This clone turned up a few times. The chain combines TRBV7-9 with TRBJ1-3; D remains unclear. The V end was cut by 2 bases, the J end by 0 bases, with 8 bases between. Germline V gene sequence: CDR1 SEHNR, CDR2 FQNEAQ (reference sequence). The CDR3 contains 15 residues. CDR3 nucleotide sequence: TGTGCCAGCAGCTTAAACTCTCCCTCTGGAAACACCATATATTTT. Protein sequence: CASSLNSPSGNTIYF.

The chain has TRBV5-1 and TRBJ2-7; TRBD1 matches at 8 bases. The CDR3 runs to 13 residues. V gave up 4 bases and J gave up 6 bases; unmatched junction bases: 6. The germline gives CDR1 SGHRS, CDR2 YFSETQ. In DNA form, the CDR3 reads TGCGCCAGCAGCCAGTGGACAGGGCGCGAGCAGTACTTC. The encoded protein is CASSQWTGREQYF. The variable domain in full, with the rest retrieved from reference TRBV5-1 and TRBJ2-7, is KAGVTQTPRYLIKTRGQQVTLSCSPISGHRSVSWYQQTPGQGLQFLFEYFSETQRNKGNFPGRFSGRQFSNSRSEMNVSTLELGDSALYLCASSQWTGREQYFGPGTRLTVT.

The chain employs TRBV5-1 and TRBJ2-6; 8 positions match TRBD1. The V segment lost 4 bases and the J segment 2 bases; nucleotides outside the gene matches: 8. This CDR3 is built from 17 residues. CDR1 SGHRS and CDR2 YFSETQ come from the germline V gene. CDR3 DNA: TGCGCCAGCAGCCCACAGGGGGGAACACCTGGGGCCAACGTCCTGACTTTC. Translating it yields CASSPQGGTPGANVLTF.

V and J are TRBV12-2 and TRBJ2-2; the tabulated D call, TRBD2, remains unverified against the DNA. TRBV12-2 is given as a pseudogene. This CDR3 has 16 amino acids. The CDR3 sequence: CASLLTSGRVTGELFF. In DNA form, the CDR3 reads TGTGCAAGTCTACTGACTAGCGGGAGAGTAACCGGGGAGCTGTTTTTT.

The chain has TRBV30 and TRBJ1-6, with D possibly matching TRBD1 (6 bases). In germline, CDR1 is GTSNPN, CDR2 SVGIG (reference sequence). CDR3 size: 13 residues. Deletions cut 0 bases from V and 10 bases from J, with 10 bases between. Here the CDR3 reads CAWSVQGVSPLHF. CDR3 DNA: TGTGCCTGGAGTGTACAGGGAGTCTCACCCCTCCACTTT.

V gene TRBV3-1 (or the pseudogene TRBV3-2) combines with J gene TRBJ2-5; 16 nucleotides align to TRBD2. Germline V lookup: CDR1 LGHDT, CDR2 YNNKEL (reference sequence). With V trimmed by 5 bases and J by 5 bases, 5 bases remained unmatched. CDR3 size: 16 residues. The CDR3 loop is CASSGTSGRVLETQYF. Here the CDR3 DNA reads TGTGCCAGCAGCGGGACTAGCGGGAGGGTTTTGGAGACCCAGTACTTC.